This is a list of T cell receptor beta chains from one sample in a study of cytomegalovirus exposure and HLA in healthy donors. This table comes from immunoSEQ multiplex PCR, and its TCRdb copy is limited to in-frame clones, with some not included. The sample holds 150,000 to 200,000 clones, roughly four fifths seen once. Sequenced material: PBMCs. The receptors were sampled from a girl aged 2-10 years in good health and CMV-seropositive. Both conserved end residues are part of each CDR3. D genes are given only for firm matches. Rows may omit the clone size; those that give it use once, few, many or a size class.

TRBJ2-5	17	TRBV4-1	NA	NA	CASSQDRVGRRQETQYF	TGCGCCAGCAGCCAAGATCGGGTTGGAAGGAGACAAGAGACCCAGTACTTC
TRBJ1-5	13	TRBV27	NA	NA	CASSTDRSQPQHF	TGTGCCAGCAGTACTGATCGGAGTCAGCCCCAGCATTTT
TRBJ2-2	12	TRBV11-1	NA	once	CASSFDTGELFF	TGTGCCAGCAGCTTCGACACCGGGGAGCTGTTTTTT
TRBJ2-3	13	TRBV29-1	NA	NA	CSVRLVFTDTQYF	TGCAGCGTTAGACTAGTTTTCACAGATACGCAGTATTTT
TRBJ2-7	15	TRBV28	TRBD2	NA	CASSLGLAGVYEQYF	TGTGCCAGCAGTTTAGGGCTAGCGGGTGTCTACGAGCAGTACTTC
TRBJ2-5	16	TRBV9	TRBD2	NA	CASSRARGGRAETQYF	TGTGCCAGCAGCCGTGCAAGGGGAGGGAGGGCAGAGACCCAGTACTTC
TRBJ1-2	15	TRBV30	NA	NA	CAWRSRGNWVYGYTF	TGTGCCTGGAGAAGTCGGGGAAATTGGGTCTATGGCTACACCTTC
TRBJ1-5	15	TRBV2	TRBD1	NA	CASRGQGYSNQPQHF	TGTGCCAGCAGGGGACAGGGGTATAGCAATCAGCCCCAGCATTTT
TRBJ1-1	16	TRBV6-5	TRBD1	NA	CASSYASGQPNTEAFF	TGTGCCAGCAGTTATGCCTCGGGACAGCCGAACACTGAAGCTTTCTTT
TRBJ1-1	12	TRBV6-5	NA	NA	CASSSTGTEAFF	TGTGCCAGCAGTTCCACCGGGACTGAAGCTTTCTTT
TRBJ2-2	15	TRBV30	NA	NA	CAWSVLIAGTGELFF	TGTGCCTGGAGTGTACTAATTGCGGGCACCGGGGAGCTGTTTTTT
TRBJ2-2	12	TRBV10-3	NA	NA	CAISERDGELFF	TGTGCCATCAGTGAGAGAGACGGGGAGCTGTTTTTT
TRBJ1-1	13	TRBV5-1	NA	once	CASSYPGTRVAFF	TGCGCCAGCTCCTATCCCGGGACAAGAGTAGCTTTCTTT
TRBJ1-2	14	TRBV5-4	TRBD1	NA	CASSLARGVYGYTF	TGTGCCAGCAGCTTGGCCAGGGGGGTCTATGGCTACACCTTC
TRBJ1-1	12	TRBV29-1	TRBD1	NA	CSVESQGVKAFF	TGCAGCGTTGAAAGCCAGGGGGTGAAAGCTTTCTTT
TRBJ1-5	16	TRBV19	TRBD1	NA	CASSIQSGGSNQPQHF	TGTGCCAGTAGTATTCAGTCAGGGGGCAGCAATCAGCCCCAGCATTTT
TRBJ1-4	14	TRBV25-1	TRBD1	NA	CASSKPGGQEKLFF	TGTGCCAGCAGTAAGCCAGGGGGCCAAGAAAAACTGTTTTTT
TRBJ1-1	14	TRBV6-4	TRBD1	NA	CASSEGTGSAEAFF	TGTGCCAGCAGTGAGGGGACAGGATCTGCTGAAGCTTTCTTT
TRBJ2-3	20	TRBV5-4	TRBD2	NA	CASSLFLSPGGQLFTDTQYF	TGTGCCAGCAGCTTATTCTTGTCGCCGGGAGGGCAACTATTCACAGATACGCAGTATTTT
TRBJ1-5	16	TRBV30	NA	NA	CAWSVAGAYSNQPQHF	TGTGCCTGGAGTGTAGCAGGGGCTTATAGCAATCAGCCCCAGCATTTT
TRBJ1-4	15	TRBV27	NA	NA	CASSSNQGSGEKLFF	TGTGCCAGCAGTTCAAATCAGGGGTCCGGTGAAAAACTGTTTTTT
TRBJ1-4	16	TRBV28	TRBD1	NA	CASSDGMTGLNEKLFF	TGTGCCAGCAGTGATGGAATGACAGGGCTTAATGAAAAACTGTTTTTT
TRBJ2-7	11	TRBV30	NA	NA	CAWSGAYGQYF	TGTGCCTGGAGTGGGGCCTACGGGCAGTACTTC
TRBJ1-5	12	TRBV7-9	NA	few	CASSSRNQPQHF	TGTGCCAGCAGCTCCCGTAATCAGCCCCAGCATTTT
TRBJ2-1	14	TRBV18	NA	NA	CASSPAGPYNEQFF	TGTGCCAGCTCACCGGCAGGGCCCTACAATGAGCAGTTCTTC
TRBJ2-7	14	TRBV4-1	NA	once	CASSQGAAGYEQYF	TGCGCCAGCAGCCAAGGGGCAGCGGGCTACGAGCAGTACTTC
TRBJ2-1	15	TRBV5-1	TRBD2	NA	CASSLGLAENNEQFF	TGCGCCAGCAGCTTGGGGCTAGCGGAAAACAATGAGCAGTTCTTC
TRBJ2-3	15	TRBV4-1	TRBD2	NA	CASSTLAGGRDTQYF	TGCGCCAGCAGCACCCTAGCGGGAGGGAGGGATACGCAGTATTTT
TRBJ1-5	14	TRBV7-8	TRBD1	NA	CASSIDRGNQPQHF	TGTGCCAGCAGCATCGACAGGGGCAATCAGCCCCAGCATTTT
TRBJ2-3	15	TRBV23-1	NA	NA	CASSQRGSSMGTQYF	TGCGCCAGCAGTCAAAGGGGCTCCTCAATGGGTACGCAGTATTTT
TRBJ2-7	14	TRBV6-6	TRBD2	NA	CASNLSGRGYEQYF	TGTGCCAGCAACCTTAGCGGGAGGGGGTACGAGCAGTACTTC
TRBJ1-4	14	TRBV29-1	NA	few	CSVFGGATNEKLFF	TGCAGCGTTTTTGGAGGGGCAACTAATGAAAAACTGTTTTTT
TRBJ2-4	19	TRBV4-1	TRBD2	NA	CASSQGGGGRAHGKNIQYF	TGCGCCAGCAGCCAAGGTGGGGGCGGGAGGGCCCATGGCAAAAACATTCAGTACTTC
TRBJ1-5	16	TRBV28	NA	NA	CASSQAGLGSNQPQHF	TGTGCCAGCAGCCAGGCAGGGTTGGGGAGCAATCAGCCCCAGCATTTT
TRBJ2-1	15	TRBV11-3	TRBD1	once	CASSSGTGARGEQFF	TGTGCCAGCAGCTCCGGGACAGGGGCCCGGGGTGAGCAGTTCTTC
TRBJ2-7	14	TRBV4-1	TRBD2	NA	CASSQASGRAEQYF	TGCGCCAGCAGCCAAGCTAGCGGGAGGGCCGAGCAGTACTTC
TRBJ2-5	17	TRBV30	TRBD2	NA	CAWSRGLAGVIGKTQYF	TGTGCCTGGAGCAGGGGACTAGCGGGGGTGATAGGAAAGACCCAGTACTTC
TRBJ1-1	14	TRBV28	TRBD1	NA	CASSTRQGSTEAFF	TGTGCCAGCAGTACCCGACAGGGGAGCACTGAAGCTTTCTTT
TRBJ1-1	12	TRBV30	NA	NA	CAWSVQTLEAFF	TGTGCCTGGAGTGTACAGACCCTTGAAGCTTTCTTT
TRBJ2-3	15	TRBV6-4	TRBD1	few	CASSMEQGATDTQYF	TGTGCCAGCAGCATGGAACAGGGGGCCACAGATACGCAGTATTTT
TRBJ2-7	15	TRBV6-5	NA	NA	CASSYSGLALREQYF	TGTGCCAGCAGTTACTCTGGACTGGCCCTACGGGAGCAGTACTTC
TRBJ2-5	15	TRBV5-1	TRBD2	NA	CASSLEGVAGETQYF	TGCGCCAGCAGCTTGGAAGGGGTAGCGGGAGAGACCCAGTACTTC
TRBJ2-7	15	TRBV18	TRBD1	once	CASSPQGAVDYEQYF	TGTGCCAGCTCACCACAGGGGGCAGTTGATTACGAGCAGTACTTC
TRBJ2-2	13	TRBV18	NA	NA	CASSSPNTGELFF	TGTGCCAGCTCCTCTCCGAACACCGGGGAGCTGTTTTTT
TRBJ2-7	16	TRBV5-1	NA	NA	CASSLLPVGGVYEQYF	TGCGCCAGCAGCTTGCTTCCCGTCGGCGGGGTCTACGAGCAGTACTTC
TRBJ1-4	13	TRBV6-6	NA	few	CASAQGFNEKLFF	TGTGCCAGTGCGCAGGGGTTTAATGAAAAACTGTTTTTT
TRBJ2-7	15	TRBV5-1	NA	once	CASSLRDSLNYEQYF	TGCGCCAGCAGCTTGCGAGATAGCCTAAACTACGAGCAGTACTTC
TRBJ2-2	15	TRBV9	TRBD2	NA	CASSKSGSGTGELFF	TGTGCCAGCAGCAAGAGCGGGAGCGGTACCGGGGAGCTGTTTTTT
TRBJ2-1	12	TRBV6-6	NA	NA	CASSIRYNEQFF	TGTGCCAGTTCTATTCGATACAATGAGCAGTTCTTC
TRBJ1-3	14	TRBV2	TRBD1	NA	CASSDGQERNTIYF	TGTGCCAGCAGTGATGGACAGGAAAGAAACACCATATATTTT
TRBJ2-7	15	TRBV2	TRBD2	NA	CASSDVLALPYEQYF	TGTGCCAGCAGTGATGTACTAGCGTTACCCTACGAGCAGTACTTC
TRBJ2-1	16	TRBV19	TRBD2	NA	CASSLGLAGDLNEQFF	TGTGCCAGTAGCTTGGGACTAGCGGGGGACCTGAATGAGCAGTTCTTC
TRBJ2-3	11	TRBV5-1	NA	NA	CASSLNRAQYF	TGCGCCAGCAGCTTGAACAGGGCGCAGTATTTT